The source of this T cell receptor beta chain is a study of T cell changes during pregnancy in multiple sclerosis (dated by TCRdb to between 2017 and 2020). For context, the study as a whole: The study looked at changes in the T cell repertoire across pregnancy in women with multiple sclerosis.

The library relied on the immunoSEQ multiplex PCR assay. TCRdb carries this immuneACCESS record with in-frame sequences only. Its versions omit some clonotypes, under half of them owing to an unresolved V gene in the studies checked, with the rest unexplained. Recorded for this sample are around 26,000 clones; approximately 91% of them occurred a single time. The ten largest clones add up to 0.5% to 0.6% of the sample. On this clone itself: The antigen this receptor binds is unknown. There are no base qualities to consult, and no much larger clone falls within one base.

The source is a female donor in good health, enrolled as a control in a pregnancy study. This sample comprised CD4+ T cells from peripheral blood mononuclear cells, obtained in the first trimester of pregnancy.

The nucleotide sequence is given as TGTGCCATCAGTGTGGGACAGGGGTATTACGAGCAGTACTTC. It codes for CAISVGQGYYEQYF. This chain is built from TRBV10-3 and TRBJ2-7; 10 junctional bases match TRBD1. V trim: 4 bases; J trim: 4 bases; unmatched bases: 4. Spanning cysteine to phenylalanine, the CDR3 consists of 14 amino acids. The CDR3 DNA has 42 bases and is translated from base 1. The germline V gene sets CDR1 to ENHRY and CDR2 to SYGVKD.